This T cell receptor beta chain was profiled in a study of cytomegalovirus exposure and HLA in healthy donors. Comment on this clone: Its antigen is currently unknown.

General study points: With high specificity and sensitivity, the classifier reportedly diagnosed cytomegalovirus status.

Measured with immunoSEQ multiplex PCR; TCRdb has only the in-frame clones, and not every one. Of roughly 120,000 clones listed, just under 95% are singletons. The clonotype comes from a woman aged 18-29 years in good health and CMV-seronegative. The sequenced material came from PBMCs.

This chain's CDR3 is CASSAYGDNEQFF. The CDR3 DNA is TGCGCCAGCAGTGCGTACGGTGACAATGAGCAGTTCTTC. The chain recombines TRBV10-1 with TRBJ2-1, with D unresolved. Trimming removed 4 bases at V and 5 bases at J, with 9 bases between. CDR1 and CDR2 from the germline V gene are WNHNN and SYGVQD (reference sequence). This CDR3 comprises 13 residues.